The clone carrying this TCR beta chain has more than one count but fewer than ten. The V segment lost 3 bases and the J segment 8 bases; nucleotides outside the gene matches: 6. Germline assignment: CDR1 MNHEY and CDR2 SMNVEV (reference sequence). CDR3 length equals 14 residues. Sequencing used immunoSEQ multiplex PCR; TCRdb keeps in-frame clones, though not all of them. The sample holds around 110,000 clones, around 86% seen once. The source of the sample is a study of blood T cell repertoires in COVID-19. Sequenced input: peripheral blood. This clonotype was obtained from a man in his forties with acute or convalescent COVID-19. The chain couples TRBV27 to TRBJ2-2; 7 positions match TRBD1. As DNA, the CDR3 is TGTGCCAGCAGTTTTCGGGACAGAAGAGGGGAGCTGTTTTTT. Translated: CASSFRDRRGELFF.